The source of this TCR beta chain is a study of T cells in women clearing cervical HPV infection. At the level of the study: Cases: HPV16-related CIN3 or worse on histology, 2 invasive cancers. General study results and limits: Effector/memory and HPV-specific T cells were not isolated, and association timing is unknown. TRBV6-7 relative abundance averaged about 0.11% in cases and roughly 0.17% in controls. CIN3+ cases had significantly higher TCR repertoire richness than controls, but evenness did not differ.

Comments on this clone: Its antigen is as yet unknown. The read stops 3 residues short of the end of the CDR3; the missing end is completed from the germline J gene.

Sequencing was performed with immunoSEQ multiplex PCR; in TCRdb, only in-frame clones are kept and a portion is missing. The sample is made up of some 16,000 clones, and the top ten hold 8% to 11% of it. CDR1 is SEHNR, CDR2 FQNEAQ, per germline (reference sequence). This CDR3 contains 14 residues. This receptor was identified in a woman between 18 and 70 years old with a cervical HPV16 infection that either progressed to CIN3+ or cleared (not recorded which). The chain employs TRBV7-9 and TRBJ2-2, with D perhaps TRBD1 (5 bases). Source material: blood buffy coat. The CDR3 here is CASSVGHVNEKLFF. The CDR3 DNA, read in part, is TGTGCCAGCAGCGTAGGACACGTTAATGAAAAG.